One sample yielded the 10 T cell receptor beta chains listed below, sequenced in a study of shared clonotypes between healthy human individuals. Method: immunoSEQ multiplex PCR; TCRdb's copy keeps in-frame clones and lacks some. The table includes roughly 2.2 million clones, 80% to 95% detected once. Sequencing input: naive CD4+ T cells from PBMCs. Subset meaning: CD45RA+ positively selected. These receptors originate from a man younger than 35 in good health. Some clones in this sample may be carry-over from other donors' samples.

The chain employs TRBV7-9 and TRBJ2-1; no reliable D call. CDR3 length equals 14 residues. The germline V gene encodes CDR1 SEHNR and CDR2 FQNEAQ (reference sequence). V was shortened by 4 bases and J by 0 bases, with 7 bases between the two germline ends. The CDR3 spells CASSSWGSYNEQFF. The DNA for the CDR3 is TGTGCCAGCAGCTCGTGGGGCTCCTACAATGAGCAGTTCTTC.

The CDR3 nucleotides are TGTGCCTGGAGCCGCTTATATGGGTCCCGCTACGAGCAGTACTTC. This gives the protein CAWSRLYGSRYEQYF. This chain joins TRBV30 and TRBJ2-7; D is unresolved. CDR3 length equals 15 residues. V dropped 3 bases and J dropped 3 bases, with 18 bases sitting between them. The germline V gene encodes CDR1 GTSNPN and CDR2 SVGIG (reference sequence).

In its sample, this clone was seen once. The same CDR3 arises from other DNA sequences in this sample as well. The chain couples TRBV2 to TRBJ2-7, with 8 bases that match TRBD1. CDR3 size: 13 residues. V lost 7 bases and J lost 3; bases outside the gene matches: 5. Germline CDR1 SNHLY, CDR2 FYNNEI. CDR3 coding DNA: TGTGCCAGCAATACAGGGGGGAGCTACGAGCAGTACTTC. Translated, it gives CASNTGGSYEQYF.

The genes are TRBV5-1 and TRBJ1-3, with TRBD1 identical over 7 bases. Losses at the gene ends were 4 bases for V and 4 bases for J; bases not matched to a gene: 8. CDR1 is SGHRS, CDR2 YFSETQ, per germline. CDR3 size: 15 residues. This CDR3 reads CASSPSTGAGNTIYF. CDR3 nucleotides: TGCGCCAGCAGCCCAAGTACAGGGGCCGGAAACACCATATATTTT.

The J gene is TRBJ2-7, the V gene TRBV2; D is perhaps TRBD1 (5 bases). Trimming stripped 6 bases from V and 6 bases from J, with 18 bases between. Germline-derived CDR1 and CDR2 are SNHLY and FYNNEI. The CDR3 has 14 residues. Written as DNA, the CDR3 is TGTGCCAGCAGCAGGGCATCCAGGGCCCTCGAGCAGTACTTC. It translates to CASSRASRALEQYF.

The gene calls are TRBV19 and TRBJ2-7; 11 nucleotides align to TRBD2. CDR1 and CDR2 from the germline V gene are LNHDA and SQIVND (reference sequence). Unmatched junction bases numbered 13, after V lost 3 bases and J lost 3 bases. The CDR3 loop spans 18 amino acids. The CDR3: CASSMVFLGTSGRYEQYF. The DNA of the CDR3 is TGTGCCAGTAGTATGGTCTTCCTAGGGACTAGCGGCCGCTACGAGCAGTACTTC.

The V and J genes are TRBV5-4 and TRBJ2-4; a weak D match, TRBD1 (6 bases). V lost 4 bases and J lost 0, with 11 bases in between. The CDR3 covers 15 residues. CDR1 and CDR2 from the germline V gene are SGHNT and YYREEE (reference sequence). CDR3 loop: CASSDGQLAKNIQYF. The CDR3 DNA follows: TGTGCCAGCAGCGACGGACAGCTAGCCAAAAACATTCAGTACTTC. The variable domain in full, completed from reference TRBV5-4 and TRBJ2-4, reads ETGVTQSPTHLIKTRGQQVTLRCSSQSGHNTVSWYQQALGQGPQFIFQYYREEENGRGNFPPRFSGLQFPNYSSELNVNALELDDSALYLCASSDGQLAKNIQYFGAGTRLSVL.

The chain uses TRBV21-1 and TRBJ1-5. TRBV21-1 is classified as a pseudogene. The CDR3 runs to 17 residues. CDR3 amino acids: CASSKGGPGGSNQPQHF. CDR3 DNA sequence: TGTGCCAGCAGCAAAGGTGGGCCAGGCGGGAGCAATCAGCCCCAGCATTTT.

This clone is a singleton in its sample. The chain links TRBV19 to TRBJ2-5; tentatively, D is TRBD1 or TRBD2 (6 bases each). The V and J ends lost 7 bases and 7 bases respectively, with 22 bases between them. The germline CDR1 and CDR2 sequences are LNHDA and SQIVND (reference sequence). The CDR3 totals 15 residues. The CDR3 protein is CASTLAWGAGGTQYF. The CDR3 region has the DNA TGTGCCAGTACCCTAGCATGGGGGGCTGGTGGGACCCAGTACTTC.

The V gene is TRBV4-2, the J gene TRBJ1-2; a possible D gene is TRBD1 (6 bases). The CDR3 has 18 amino acids. The germline V and J ends were trimmed by 1 base and 4 bases, with 22 bases remaining between them. Germline CDR1 reads LGHNA; CDR2 reads YNFKEQ. CDR3 nucleotide sequence: TGTGCCAGCAGCCAAGCCTACTACGGGGGGCTTCAGGGCTATGGCTACACCTTC. Residues: CASSQAYYGGLQGYGYTF.